This TCR beta chain was identified during a study of early T cells in non-severe SARS-CoV-2 infection. Study background: Unsorted whole blood bulk RNA was sequenced, with unpaired chains. Whole-study results and caveats: Anti-spike CD8 responses were favored by VDJdb matching, which missed private and CD4 specificities.

In its sample, this clonotype was seen many times. Its matching antigen is unknown. Germline CDR1 and CDR2: MDHEN and SYDVKM. The CDR3 is made up of 15 amino acids. Between the trimmed V and J ends, which lost 5 bases and 1 base, there was a span of 14 bases. Attachment of unique molecular identifiers was made to individual cDNA molecules. TCRdb re-derived calls from the 5' RACE reads in MiXCR, one entry per CDR3 protein. The sample includes fewer than 95,000 distinct CDR3 sequences, approximately 15% of them seen just once. This sequence was found in an adult who was a healthcare worker with PCR-confirmed SARS-CoV-2 infection or an uninfected control (not recorded which). Source: whole blood, taken at baseline. This chain joins TRBV28 and TRBJ1-1; a weak D match, TRBD1 (5 bases). Here the CDR3 reads CASSVQGGGNTEAFF. As DNA, the CDR3 is TGTGCCAGCAGTGTCCAGGGTGGAGGGAACACTGAAGCTTTCTTT. The full variable domain, in which reference TRBV28 and TRBJ1-1 provide the parts outside the CDR3, is DVKVTQSSRYLVKRTGEKVFLECVQDMDHENMFWYRQDPGLGLRLIYFSYDVKMKEKGDIPEGYSVSREKKERFSLILESASTNQTSMYLCASSVQGGGNTEAFFGQGTRLTVV.